The rows below give T cell receptor beta chains drawn from one sample of a study of blood T cell repertoires in COVID-19. Profiled with immunoSEQ multiplex PCR; TCRdb holds only in-frame clones, not every one. In the table there are tens of thousands of clones, approximately 89% of which are singletons. Sequencing used peripheral blood. These receptors were taken from a man in his forties or fifties with active COVID-19. Both conserved end residues are part of each CDR3. D genes are given only for firm matches. Clone size is stated in some rows and not others, as once, few, many or a class when expanded.

j_call,d_call,v_call,clone_size,cdr3_aa,cdr3_nt
TRBJ1-5,NA,TRBV28,once,CASSSQGYSNQPQHF,TGTGCCAGCAGTTCCCAGGGTTATAGCAATCAGCCCCAGCATTTT
TRBJ1-2,NA,TRBV28,NA,CASSTGQFYGYTF,TGTGCCAGCAGCACCGGACAGTTTTATGGCTACACCTTC
TRBJ2-1,TRBD1,TRBV9,NA,CASSVGGQGVHEQFF,TGTGCCAGCAGCGTAGGGGGACAGGGGGTTCATGAGCAGTTCTTC
TRBJ1-1,NA,TRBV19,NA,CASSIEDTNTEAFF,TGTGCCAGTAGTATCGAGGACACCAACACTGAAGCTTTCTTT
TRBJ1-2,NA,TRBV4-3,once,CASSQEVAGAIGYTF,TGCGCCAGCAGCCAAGAAGTTGCAGGGGCAATTGGCTACACCTTC
TRBJ1-6,TRBD1,TRBV9,NA,CASSVGAGQGGSPLHF,TGTGCCAGCAGCGTAGGGGCGGGACAGGGAGGTTCACCCCTCCACTTT
TRBJ2-1,NA,TRBV4-2,NA,CASSQDRRDNEQFF,TGTGCCAGCAGCCAAGATCGGAGGGACAATGAGCAGTTCTTC
TRBJ1-1,TRBD1,TRBV4-1,NA,CASSLEGQLMTEAFF,TGCGCCAGCAGCCTCGAGGGACAGCTGATGACTGAAGCTTTCTTT
TRBJ1-2,TRBD1,TRBV29-1,NA,CSVGIGQALDPYGYTF,TGCAGCGTCGGAATTGGACAGGCCCTCGACCCCTATGGCTACACCTTC
TRBJ1-2,NA,TRBV7-8,NA,CASSLVTGTDGYTF,TGTGCCAGCAGCTTAGTTACAGGGACCGATGGCTACACCTTC
TRBJ2-7,NA,TRBV30,NA,CAWIKGWGNEQYF,TGTGCCTGGATTAAGGGGTGGGGAAACGAGCAGTACTTC
TRBJ2-7,NA,TRBV28,NA,CASGSGFSYEQYF,TGTGCCAGCGGTTCAGGGTTCTCCTACGAGCAGTACTTC
TRBJ1-4,NA,TRBV4-2,NA,CASSRAHATNEKLFF,TGTGCCAGCAGCCGTGCACATGCAACTAATGAAAAACTGTTTTTT
TRBJ1-3,NA,TRBV19,once,CASSRDRSPGNTIYF,TGTGCCAGTAGTCGAGACAGGAGTCCTGGAAACACCATATATTTT
TRBJ2-1,NA,TRBV5-4,NA,CASSPGGREGEQFF,TGTGCCAGCAGCCCAGGGGGTCGGGAGGGTGAGCAGTTCTTC
TRBJ2-7,NA,TRBV7-9,once,CASSVRGESYEQYF,TGTGCCAGCAGCGTGCGTGGGGAGAGCTACGAGCAGTACTTC
TRBJ1-3,NA,TRBV28,NA,CASSMTDSSGNTIYF,TGTGCCAGCAGCATGACTGACTCCTCTGGAAACACCATATATTTT
TRBJ2-5,NA,TRBV9,NA,CASSVISQETQYF,TGTGCCAGCAGCGTAATCAGCCAAGAGACCCAGTACTTC
TRBJ1-2,TRBD1,TRBV2,NA,CASGRGTGSGYTF,TGTGCCAGCGGGAGGGGGACAGGGTCTGGCTACACCTTC
TRBJ2-7,NA,TRBV6-5,medium-sized,CASRYQGSSEQYF,TGTGCCAGCAGGTATCAGGGTTCGAGCGAGCAGTACTTC
TRBJ1-2,NA,TRBV3-1/TRBV3-2,NA,CASSQGLEGYTF,TGTGCCAGCAGCCAAGGCCTCGAGGGCTACACCTTC
TRBJ2-5,NA,TRBV7-9,NA,CASSESLLNRAGQETQYF,TGTGCCAGCAGCGAGAGCCTTTTAAATCGAGCTGGCCAAGAGACCCAGTACTTC
TRBJ2-3,NA,TRBV6-5,NA,CASSYGRALRTDTQYF,TGTGCCAGCAGTTACGGCAGGGCCCTTCGCACAGATACGCAGTATTTT
TRBJ1-2,NA,TRBV19,NA,CASSIISGLSYGYTF,TGTGCCAGTAGTATTATCTCGGGACTCAGCTATGGCTACACCTTC
TRBJ2-4,TRBD2,TRBV4-1,NA,CASSQGLAGGGWVAKNIQYF,TGCGCCAGCAGCCAAGGTCTAGCGGGAGGTGGGTGGGTAGCCAAAAACATTCAGTACTTC
TRBJ2-3,TRBD2,TRBV9,NA,CASSTSGTSTDTQYF,TGTGCCAGCAGCACTAGCGGGACTAGCACAGATACGCAGTATTTT
TRBJ2-7,TRBD2,TRBV7-9,NA,CASSPRLAGINSYEQYF,TGTGCCAGCAGCCCGAGACTAGCGGGAATCAATTCGTACGAGCAGTACTTC
TRBJ2-2,TRBD2,TRBV27,NA,CASSLKAGLAGERLFF,TGTGCCAGCAGTTTAAAGGCGGGACTAGCGGGAGAGCGGCTGTTTTTT
TRBJ1-1,NA,TRBV5-1,NA,CASSLEGMNTEAFF,TGCGCCAGCAGCTTGGAGGGGATGAACACTGAAGCTTTCTTT
TRBJ2-7,TRBD2,TRBV3-1/TRBV3-2,NA,CASSQVPRVASGDEQYF,TGTGCCAGCAGCCAAGTTCCAAGGGTGGCTAGCGGGGACGAGCAGTACTTC